This is a list of T cell receptor beta chains from one sample in a study of T cells in Graves' hyperthyroidism and ophthalmopathy. Each CDR3 protein is one row after TCRdb ran MiXCR on the multiplex PCR reads. Of some 760,000 distinct CDR3 sequences listed, around 15% are singletons. Material: blood. Source of these receptors: a woman younger than 30 with Graves' hyperthyroidism. The CDR3 runs from the conserved cysteine through the conserved F or W. D genes are given only for firm matches. Clone size is given for some rows only: seen once, a few or many times, or a class if the clone is expanded.

D	V	J	size	DNA	CDR3
TRBD2	TRBV29-1	TRBJ2-7	many	TGCAGCGTTGAAGAACCGGGACCGCGGGGGGGTGAGCAGTACTTC	CSVEEPGPRGGEQYF
TRBD2	TRBV5-1	TRBJ2-1	NA	TGCGCCAGCAGCTTGGTCCCGGGACTAGCGGGAGATTCGGAGCAGTTCTTC	CASSLVPGLAGDSEQFF
NA	TRBV12-3/TRBV12-4	TRBJ1-5	many	TGTGCCAGCAGCGGACATGGGAATCAGCCCCAGCATTTT	CASSGHGNQPQHF
TRBD2	TRBV7-3	TRBJ2-1	many	TGTGCCAGCAGCTTCCGGACGGGAGGACTGTTCTTC	CASSFRTGGLFF
NA	TRBV7-2	TRBJ2-1	many	TGTGCCAGCAGCCCACGCTCGGGAAATGAGCAGTTCTTC	CASSPRSGNEQFF
NA	TRBV20-1	TRBJ2-2	few	TGCAGTGCTAGTACTGCGAACACCGGGGAGCTGTTTTTT	CSASTANTGELFF
TRBD1	TRBV6-1	TRBJ1-6	few	TGTGCCAGCATAGTCGGCCCGGGACAGGGGGCTTCGATTAATAATTCACCCCTCCACTTT	CASIVGPGQGASINNSPLHF
NA	TRBV29-1	TRBJ2-7	few	TGCAGCGTTGAAGAAGATCGGAGCGACGAGCAGTACTTC	CSVEEDRSDEQYF
NA	TRBV20-1	TRBJ2-2	many	TGCAGTGCTAGAGATCCGACCCCCTCGGGCACCGGGGAGCTGTTTTTT	CSARDPTPSGTGELFF
TRBD2	TRBV24-1	TRBJ2-2	NA	TGTGCCACCAGTGAACCCGCTAGCGGGAGTCTCCCCGGGGAGCTGTTTTTT	CATSEPASGSLPGELFF
TRBD1	TRBV15	TRBJ1-6	NA	TGTGCCACCAGCAGAGATTCTCCAGGGGGTCTAGGAAGTTCACCCCTCCACTTT	CATSRDSPGGLGSSPLHF
NA	TRBV5-5	TRBJ1-1	many	TGTGCCAGCAGCTCAGGGTACATGAACACTGAAGCTTTCTTT	CASSSGYMNTEAFF
TRBD2	TRBV20-1	TRBJ2-7	many	TGCAGTGCTAGCCCTCTCCTAGCGGGGGAGGACTACGAGCAGTACTTC	CSASPLLAGEDYEQYF
NA	TRBV19	TRBJ2-6	few	TGTGCCAGTAGGGGACACCACTCTGGGGCCAACGTCCTGACTTTC	CASRGHHSGANVLTF
NA	TRBV29-1	TRBJ1-1	few	TGCAGCGCCTGTTTTGATAGTTTTGGGTTAGCTTTCTTT	CSACFDSFGLAFF
NA	TRBV27	TRBJ2-7	NA	TGTGCCAGTTGTGGCAGGGCGGGAGAGCAGTACTTC	CASCGRAGEQYF
TRBD1	TRBV6-5	TRBJ1-1	few	TGTGCCAGCAGCTATTGGCAGGGGGAGGCTTTCTTT	CASSYWQGEAFF
NA	TRBV19	TRBJ2-1	NA	TGTGCCAGTAGCGGGACTGATGTCTACAATGAGCAGTTCTTC	CASSGTDVYNEQFF
NA	TRBV7-9	TRBJ1-5	many	TGTGCCAGCAGCACCCCTGGACAGCCCCAGCATTTT	CASSTPGQPQHF